These T cell receptor beta chains were read from a single sample in a study of T cells after posttransplantation cyclophosphamide. This table comes from immunoSEQ multiplex PCR, and its TCRdb copy is limited to in-frame clones, with some not included. The specimen gives some 38,000 clones without singletons; the ten biggest hold 2.5%. Sequencing input: PBMCs. The receptors were sampled from a man aged 45-65 years in good health, CMV-negative, and a related stem cell transplant donor. CDR3s include the opening cysteine and the closing phenylalanine or tryptophan. The order of the fields is D gene, V gene, clone size, CDR3 length, J gene, CDR3 protein, CDR3 DNA. A D gene is named only where the DNA matches it firmly. For some rows the clone size is stated as once, few or many, or as a class when expanded; others skip it.

TRBD1	TRBV5-4	many	15	TRBJ1-5	CASSLGTGRDQPQHF	TGTGCCAGCAGCTTGGGGACAGGGAGGGATCAGCCCCAGCATTTT
TRBD2	TRBV11-2	NA	17	TRBJ2-1	CASSLVFGTSGITEQFF	TGTGCCAGCAGCTTAGTTTTTGGGACTAGCGGGATTACTGAGCAGTTCTTC
NA	TRBV10-3	many	16	TRBJ2-2	CAISAGGGGFTGELFF	TGTGCCATCAGTGCCGGAGGGGGCGGCTTCACCGGGGAGCTGTTTTTT
NA	TRBV5-1	many	18	TRBJ2-7	CASSFSPFGQGGTYEQYF	TGCGCCAGCAGCTTCAGCCCCTTCGGGCAGGGTGGTACCTACGAGCAGTACTTC
NA	TRBV7-9	NA	17	TRBJ2-1	CASSPRQGSSSYNEQFF	TGTGCCAGCAGCCCCAGGCAGGGGTCGAGCTCCTACAATGAGCAGTTCTTC
TRBD2	TRBV7-2	few	17	TRBJ2-5	CASSFRIAIPLAGKLYF	TGTGCCAGCAGCTTTAGGATTGCCATTCCACTAGCGGGGAAATTGTACTTC
NA	TRBV2	many	13	TRBJ1-5	CASRPGSNQPQHF	TGTGCCAGCAGGCCCGGGAGCAATCAGCCCCAGCATTTT
NA	TRBV2	many	14	TRBJ1-2	CASKGGELGYGYTF	TGTGCCAGCAAGGGGGGGGAACTGGGCTATGGCTACACCTTC
NA	TRBV2	many	12	TRBJ1-5	CASQGSNQPQHF	TGTGCCAGTCAGGGTTCCAATCAGCCCCAGCATTTT
TRBD2	TRBV27	few	16	TRBJ2-7	CASSYLPGLGFYGQYF	TGTGCCAGCAGTTACTTACCGGGACTAGGTTTCTACGGGCAGTACTTC
NA	TRBV7-3	many	14	TRBJ1-1	CASSLMPGNTEAFF	TGTGCCAGCAGCTTAATGCCGGGAAACACTGAAGCTTTCTTT
TRBD2	TRBV7-9	many	18	TRBJ2-1	CASSSTLAGGPPSGEQFF	TGTGCCAGCAGCTCCACCCTAGCGGGAGGGCCTCCGTCGGGTGAGCAGTTCTTC
NA	TRBV5-1	many	15	TRBJ1-2	CASSLYQGKDYGYTF	TGCGCCAGCAGCTTGTACCAGGGGAAGGACTATGGCTACACCTTC
TRBD1	TRBV5-1	many	15	TRBJ2-2	CASSLQGAKTGELFF	TGCGCCAGCAGCTTACAGGGGGCAAAGACCGGGGAGCTGTTTTTT
TRBD1	TRBV5-1	many	15	TRBJ1-1	CASSSLGQVNTEAFF	TGCGCCAGCAGCTCCTTAGGACAGGTCAACACTGAAGCTTTCTTT
NA	TRBV7-2	many	13	TRBJ2-7	CASSQRATYEQYF	TGTGCCAGCAGCCAGCGGGCCACGTACGAGCAGTACTTC
NA	TRBV19	many	15	TRBJ1-1	CATSRDGWGGTEAFF	TGTGCCACAAGCCGTGATGGTTGGGGGGGCACTGAAGCTTTCTTT
NA	TRBV19	many	13	TRBJ2-3	CASKLASTDTQYF	TGTGCCAGTAAATTAGCTAGCACAGATACGCAGTATTTT
NA	TRBV6-5	many	11	TRBJ2-3	CASSTRDTQYF	TGTGCCAGCAGTACGAGGGATACGCAGTATTTT
NA	TRBV7-2	many	14	TRBJ1-1	CASSLGAANTEAFF	TGTGCCAGCAGCCTGGGGGCCGCGAACACTGAAGCTTTCTTT
NA	TRBV21-1	many	15	TRBJ1-4	CASSITGQGNEKLFF	TGTGCCAGCAGCATTACGGGACAGGGAAATGAAAAACTGTTTTTT
NA	TRBV7-3	few	13	TRBJ1-1	CASSQGPRGEAFF	TGTGCCAGCAGCCAAGGGCCCCGGGGAGAAGCTTTCTTT
NA	TRBV14	many	16	TRBJ2-2	CASSTRTPGITGELFF	TGTGCCAGCAGCACTCGGACCCCAGGGATCACCGGGGAGCTGTTTTTT
NA	TRBV14	few	15	TRBJ2-7	CASSMGLLGSYEQYF	TGTGCCAGCAGCATGGGACTCCTCGGCTCCTACGAGCAGTACTTC
TRBD1	TRBV29-1	many	12	TRBJ1-1	CSARTGGTEAFF	TGCAGCGCTAGAACAGGGGGCACTGAAGCTTTCTTT
TRBD2	TRBV7-2	many	16	TRBJ2-7	CASSPSGLADYYEQYF	TGTGCCAGCAGCCCCTCGGGGCTAGCGGACTACTACGAGCAGTACTTC
TRBD1	TRBV15	many	14	TRBJ2-1	CATSIPGTGVKRFF	TGTGCCACCAGCATACCCGGGACAGGGGTCAAACGGTTCTTC
TRBD1	TRBV10-3	many	20	TRBJ2-6	CAIRGNPGQGATSGANVLTF	TGTGCCATCAGGGGAAATCCCGGACAGGGAGCCACCTCTGGGGCCAACGTCCTGACTTTC
NA	TRBV7-3	many	15	TRBJ2-7	CASSLTEGPTYEQYF	TGTGCCAGCAGCTTAACGGAGGGCCCCACCTACGAGCAGTACTTC
NA	TRBV19	NA	13	TRBJ2-5	CASKRRRGETQYF	TGTGCCAGTAAGAGGAGACGGGGAGAGACCCAGTACTTC
NA	TRBV7-2	NA	16	TRBJ2-2	CASSRSVSLSTGELFF	TGTGCCAGCAGCCGATCCGTTAGCCTGTCCACCGGGGAGCTGTTTTTT
TRBD1	TRBV5-4	many	13	TRBJ2-1	CASSPDRNNEQFF	TGTGCCAGCAGCCCGGACAGGAACAATGAGCAGTTCTTC
TRBD1	TRBV19	many	13	TRBJ2-7	CASGDRTTYEQYF	TGTGCCAGTGGGGACAGGACCACCTACGAGCAGTACTTC